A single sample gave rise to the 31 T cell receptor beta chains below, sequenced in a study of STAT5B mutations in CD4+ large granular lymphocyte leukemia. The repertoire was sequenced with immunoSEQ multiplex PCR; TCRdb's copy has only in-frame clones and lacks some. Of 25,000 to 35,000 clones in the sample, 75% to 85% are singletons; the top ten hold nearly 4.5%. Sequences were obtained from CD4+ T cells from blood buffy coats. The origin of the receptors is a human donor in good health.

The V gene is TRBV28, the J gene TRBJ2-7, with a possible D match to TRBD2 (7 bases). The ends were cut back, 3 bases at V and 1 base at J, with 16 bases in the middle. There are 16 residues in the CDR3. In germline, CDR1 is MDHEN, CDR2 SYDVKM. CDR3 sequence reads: CASSLAGEGGSYEQYF. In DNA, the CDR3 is TGTGCCAGCAGTTTGGCTGGGGAGGGGGGGTCCTACGAGCAGTACTTC.

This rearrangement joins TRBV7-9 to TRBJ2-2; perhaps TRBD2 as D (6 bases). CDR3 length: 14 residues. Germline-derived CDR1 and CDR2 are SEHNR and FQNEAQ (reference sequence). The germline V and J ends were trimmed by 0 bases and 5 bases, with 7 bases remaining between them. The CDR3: CASSLAGGTGELFF. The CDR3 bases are TGTGCCAGCAGCTTAGCGGGGGGTACCGGGGAGCTGTTTTTT.

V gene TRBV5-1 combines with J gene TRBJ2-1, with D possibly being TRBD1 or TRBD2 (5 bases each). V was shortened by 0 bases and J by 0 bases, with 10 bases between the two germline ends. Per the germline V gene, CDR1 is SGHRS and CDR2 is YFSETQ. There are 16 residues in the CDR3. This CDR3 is CASSLDPGSSYNEQFF. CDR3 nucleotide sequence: TGCGCCAGCAGCTTGGATCCAGGGAGCTCCTACAATGAGCAGTTCTTC.

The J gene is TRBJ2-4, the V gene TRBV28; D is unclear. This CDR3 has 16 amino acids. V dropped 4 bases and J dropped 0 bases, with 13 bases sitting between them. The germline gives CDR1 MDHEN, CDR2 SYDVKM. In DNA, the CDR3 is TGTGCCAGCAGTTCCGATCCCTCTACAGCCAAAAACATTCAGTACTTC. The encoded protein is CASSSDPSTAKNIQYF.

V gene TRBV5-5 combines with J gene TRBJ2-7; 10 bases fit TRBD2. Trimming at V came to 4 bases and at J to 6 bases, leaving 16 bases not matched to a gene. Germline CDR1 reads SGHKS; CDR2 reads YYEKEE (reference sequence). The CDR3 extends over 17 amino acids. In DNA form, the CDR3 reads TGTGCCAGCAGCCAACCGACAGGGCTAGCGGGAGTAGGCGAGCAGTACTTC. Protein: CASSQPTGLAGVGEQYF.

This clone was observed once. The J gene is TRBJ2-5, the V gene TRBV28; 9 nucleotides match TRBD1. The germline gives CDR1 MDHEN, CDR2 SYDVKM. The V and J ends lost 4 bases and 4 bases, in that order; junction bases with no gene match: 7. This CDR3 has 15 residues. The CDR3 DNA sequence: TGTGCCAGCAGTTCGGGACAGGGATATGGAGAGACCCAGTACTTC. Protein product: CASSSGQGYGETQYF.

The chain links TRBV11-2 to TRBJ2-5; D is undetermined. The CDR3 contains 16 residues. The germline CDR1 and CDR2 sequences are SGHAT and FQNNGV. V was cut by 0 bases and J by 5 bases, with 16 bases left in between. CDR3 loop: CASSLDSLGPSETQYF. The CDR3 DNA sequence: TGTGCCAGCAGCTTAGATTCACTCGGCCCATCGGAGACCCAGTACTTC.

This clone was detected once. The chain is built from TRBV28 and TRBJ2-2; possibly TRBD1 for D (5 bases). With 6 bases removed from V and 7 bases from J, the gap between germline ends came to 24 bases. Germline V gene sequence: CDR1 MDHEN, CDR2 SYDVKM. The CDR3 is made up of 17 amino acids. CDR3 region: CASRFPLYRRAGGELFF. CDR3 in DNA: TGTGCCAGCAGGTTTCCCCTTTATCGCAGGGCCGGCGGGGAGCTGTTTTTT.

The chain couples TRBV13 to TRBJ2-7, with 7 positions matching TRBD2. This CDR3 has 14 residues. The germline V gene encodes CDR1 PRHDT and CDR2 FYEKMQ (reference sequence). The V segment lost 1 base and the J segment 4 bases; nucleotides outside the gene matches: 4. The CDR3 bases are TGTGCCAGCAGCTTAGTTGGGACTACGTACGAGCAGTACTTC. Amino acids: CASSLVGTTYEQYF.

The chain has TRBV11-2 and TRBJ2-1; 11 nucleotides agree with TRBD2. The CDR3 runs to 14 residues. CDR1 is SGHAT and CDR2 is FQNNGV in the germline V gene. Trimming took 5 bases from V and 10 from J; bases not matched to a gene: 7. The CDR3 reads CASSISGREGEQFF. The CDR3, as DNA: TGTGCCAGCAGCATTAGCGGGAGGGAGGGCGAGCAGTTCTTC.

CDR3 protein: CASSPLQTADEQYF. The CDR3 DNA reads as TGTGCCAGCAGCCCCCTCCAGACCGCGGACGAGCAGTACTTC. J is TRBJ2-7 and V is TRBV9; no definite D call. CDR3 length: 14 residues. The germline gives CDR1 SGDLS, CDR2 YYNGEE. V dropped 4 bases and J dropped 5 bases, with 16 bases sitting between them.

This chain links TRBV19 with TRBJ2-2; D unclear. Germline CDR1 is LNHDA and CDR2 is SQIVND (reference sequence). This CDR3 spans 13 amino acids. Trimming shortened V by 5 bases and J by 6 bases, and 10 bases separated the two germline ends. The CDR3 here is CASSSRQAGELFF. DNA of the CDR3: TGTGCCAGTAGTTCGAGGCAAGCCGGGGAGCTGTTTTTT.

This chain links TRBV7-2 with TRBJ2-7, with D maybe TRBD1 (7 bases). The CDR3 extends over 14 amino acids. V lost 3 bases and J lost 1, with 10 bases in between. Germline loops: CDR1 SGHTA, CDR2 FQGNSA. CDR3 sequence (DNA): TGTGCCAGCAGCTTGACAGGGAGGTCCTACGAGCAGTACTTC. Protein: CASSLTGRSYEQYF.

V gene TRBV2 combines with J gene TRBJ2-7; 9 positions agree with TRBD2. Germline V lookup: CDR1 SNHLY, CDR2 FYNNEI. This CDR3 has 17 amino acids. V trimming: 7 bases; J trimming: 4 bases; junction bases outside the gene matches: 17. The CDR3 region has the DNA TGTGCCAGCATGGGGGGATTTAGCGGGGGTCTCCTATACGAGCAGTACTTC. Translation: CASMGGFSGGLLYEQYF.

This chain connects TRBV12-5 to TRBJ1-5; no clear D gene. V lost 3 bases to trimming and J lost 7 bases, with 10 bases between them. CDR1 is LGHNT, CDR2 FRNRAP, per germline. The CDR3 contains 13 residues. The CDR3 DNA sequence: TGTGCTAGTGGTTTCGGGGTCGGCCAGCCCCAGCATTTT. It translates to CASGFGVGQPQHF.

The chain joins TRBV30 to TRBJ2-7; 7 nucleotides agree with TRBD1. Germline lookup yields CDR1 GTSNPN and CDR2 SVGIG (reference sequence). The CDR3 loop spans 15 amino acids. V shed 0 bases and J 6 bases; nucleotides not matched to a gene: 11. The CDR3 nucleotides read TGTGCCTGGAGTGTGCCTGGGGACAGTAGAGTCGAGCAGTACTTC. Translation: CAWSVPGDSRVEQYF.

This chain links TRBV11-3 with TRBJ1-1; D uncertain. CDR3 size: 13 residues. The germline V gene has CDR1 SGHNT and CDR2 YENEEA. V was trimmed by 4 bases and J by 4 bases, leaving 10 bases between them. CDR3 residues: CASSSGVLTEAFF. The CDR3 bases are TGTGCCAGCAGCTCCGGGGTACTCACTGAAGCTTTCTTT.

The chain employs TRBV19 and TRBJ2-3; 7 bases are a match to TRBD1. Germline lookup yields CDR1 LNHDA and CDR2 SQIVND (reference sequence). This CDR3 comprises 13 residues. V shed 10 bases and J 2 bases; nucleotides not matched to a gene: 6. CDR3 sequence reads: CATRGQSTDTQYF. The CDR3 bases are TGTGCCACCAGGGGACAGTCCACAGATACGCAGTATTTT.

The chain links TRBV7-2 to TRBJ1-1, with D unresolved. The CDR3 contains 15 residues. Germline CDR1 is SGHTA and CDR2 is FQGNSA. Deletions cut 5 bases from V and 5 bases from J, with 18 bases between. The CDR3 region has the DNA TGTGCCAGCAGCCCCCGCACAGTGAGATGGACTGAAGCTTTCTTT. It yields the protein CASSPRTVRWTEAFF.

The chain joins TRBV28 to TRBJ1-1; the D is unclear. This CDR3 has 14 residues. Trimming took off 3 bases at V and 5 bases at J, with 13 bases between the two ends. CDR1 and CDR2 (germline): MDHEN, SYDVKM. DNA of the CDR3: TGTGCCAGCAGTTTCGCTTCGGCGGCAACTGAAGCTTTCTTT. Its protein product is CASSFASAATEAFF. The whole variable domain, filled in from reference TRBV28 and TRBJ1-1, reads DVKVTQSSRYLVKRTGEKVFLECVQDMDHENMFWYRQDPGLGLRLIYFSYDVKMKEKGDIPEGYSVSREKKERFSLILESASTNQTSMYLCASSFASAATEAFFGQGTRLTVV.

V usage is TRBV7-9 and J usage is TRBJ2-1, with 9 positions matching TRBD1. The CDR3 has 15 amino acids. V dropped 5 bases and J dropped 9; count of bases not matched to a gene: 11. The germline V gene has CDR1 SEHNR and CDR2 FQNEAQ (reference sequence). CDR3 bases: TGTGCCAGCAGCACCGGGACAGGGATGCGGGTTGAGCAGTTCTTC. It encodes CASSTGTGMRVEQFF.

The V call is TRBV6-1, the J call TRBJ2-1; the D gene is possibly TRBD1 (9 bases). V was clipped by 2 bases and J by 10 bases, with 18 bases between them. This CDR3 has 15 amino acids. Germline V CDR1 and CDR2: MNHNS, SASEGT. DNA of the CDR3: TGTGCCAGCAGTGAATCCGGGACAGGGACTAGGGAGCAGTTCTTC. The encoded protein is CASSESGTGTREQFF.

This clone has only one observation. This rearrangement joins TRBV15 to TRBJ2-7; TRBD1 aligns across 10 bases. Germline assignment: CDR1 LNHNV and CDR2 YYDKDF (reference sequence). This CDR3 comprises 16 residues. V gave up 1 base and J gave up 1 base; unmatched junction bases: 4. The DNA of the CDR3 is TGTGCCACCAGCAGAGTTTGGACAGGGGGATCCTACGAGCAGTACTTC. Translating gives CATSRVWTGGSYEQYF.

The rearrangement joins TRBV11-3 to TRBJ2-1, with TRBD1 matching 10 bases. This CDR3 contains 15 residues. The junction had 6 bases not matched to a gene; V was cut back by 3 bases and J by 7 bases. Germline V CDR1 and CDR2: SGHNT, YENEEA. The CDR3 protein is CASSLLGTGENEQFF. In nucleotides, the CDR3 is TGTGCCAGCAGCTTGTTGGGGACAGGGGAAAATGAGCAGTTCTTC.

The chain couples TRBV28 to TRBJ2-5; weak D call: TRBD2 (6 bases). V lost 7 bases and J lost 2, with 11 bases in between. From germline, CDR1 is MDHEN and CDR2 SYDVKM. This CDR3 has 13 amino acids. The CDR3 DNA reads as TGTGCCAGCAAGGGGACTGGACAAGAGACCCAGTACTTC. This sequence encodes CASKGTGQETQYF.

The CDR3 bases are TGTGCCAGCAGCTTAGCCCCCCGGCAGGGAGGTGGCTACACCTTC. It codes for CASSLAPRQGGGYTF. The V call is TRBV7-8, the J call TRBJ1-2; the D gene is possibly TRBD1 (5 bases). V dropped 0 bases and J dropped 7 bases, with 15 bases sitting between them. This CDR3 has 15 amino acids. The germline CDR1 and CDR2 sequences are SGHVS and FQNEAQ.

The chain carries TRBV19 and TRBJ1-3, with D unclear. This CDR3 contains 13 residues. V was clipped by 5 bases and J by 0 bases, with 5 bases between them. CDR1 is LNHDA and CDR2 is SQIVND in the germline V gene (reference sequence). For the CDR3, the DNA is TGTGCCAGTAGTTCCTTCTCTGGAAACACCATATATTTT. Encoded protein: CASSSFSGNTIYF.

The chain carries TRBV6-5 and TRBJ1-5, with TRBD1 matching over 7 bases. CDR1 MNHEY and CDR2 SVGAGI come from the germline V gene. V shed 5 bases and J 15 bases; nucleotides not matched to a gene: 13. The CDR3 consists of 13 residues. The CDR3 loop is CASSAPGQRVWHF. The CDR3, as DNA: TGTGCCAGCAGTGCTCCGGGACAGAGGGTATGGCATTTT.

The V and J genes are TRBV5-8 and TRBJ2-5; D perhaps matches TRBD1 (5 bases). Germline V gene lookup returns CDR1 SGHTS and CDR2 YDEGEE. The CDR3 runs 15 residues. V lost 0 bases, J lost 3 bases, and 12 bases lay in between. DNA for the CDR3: TGTGCCAGCAGCTTGGGTGACAGCAGAAAAGAGACCCAGTACTTC. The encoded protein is CASSLGDSRKETQYF.

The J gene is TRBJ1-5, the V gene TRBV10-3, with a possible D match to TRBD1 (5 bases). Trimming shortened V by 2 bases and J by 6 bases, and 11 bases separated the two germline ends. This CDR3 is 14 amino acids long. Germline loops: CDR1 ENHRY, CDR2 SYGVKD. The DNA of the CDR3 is TGTGCCATCAGTGAGGGGGCGGTTGGTCAGCCCCAGCATTTT. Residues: CAISEGAVGQPQHF.

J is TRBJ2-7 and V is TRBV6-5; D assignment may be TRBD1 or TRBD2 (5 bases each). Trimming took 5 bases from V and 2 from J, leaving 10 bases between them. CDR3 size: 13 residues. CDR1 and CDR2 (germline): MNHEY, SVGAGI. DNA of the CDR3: TGTGCCAGCAGTCGGGACCGAACCTACGAGCAGTACTTC. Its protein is CASSRDRTYEQYF.